This T cell receptor beta chain appears in the sequencing data of a study of response to subunit inactivated influenza vaccine. Study-wide points: The authors suggested that every seasonal influenza vaccination recruits few new T cells.

The CDR3 consists of 14 residues. The V and J ends lost 4 bases and 2 bases respectively, with 6 bases between them. MiXCR was run by TCRdb on the RT-PCR reads, yielding one entry per CDR3 protein. The sample has 450,000 to 600,000 distinct CDR3 sequences, about 15% seen once. A word on this clonotype: What it recognizes is unknown.

The sequence was collected from a man between 50 and 69 years old who received an inactivated influenza vaccine. The rearrangement joins TRBV12-3 or TRBV12-4 to TRBJ1-6; D not certain. The material was CD4+ T cells sorted from PBMCs, obtained around 2 years after vaccination. CDR3 in amino acids: CASSSLAYNSPLHF. CDR3 DNA: TGTGCCAGCAGTTCCTTGGCCTATAATTCACCCCTCCACTTT.